A selection of T cell receptor beta chains follows, all from one sample in a study of PD-L1 blockade in urothelial cancer. Using immunoSEQ multiplex PCR, the repertoire was profiled, and TCRdb retains in-frame clones only, with some absent. The profile shows under 40,000 clones, over 70% of them singletons. This material consisted of PBMCs, taken around atezolizumab (anti-PD-L1) treatment. The source of these receptors is a man in his fifties with urothelial cancer. CDR3s include the opening cysteine and the closing phenylalanine or tryptophan. The order of the fields is clone size, J gene, D gene, V gene, CDR3 protein, CDR3 DNA. A D gene is named only where the DNA matches it firmly. Where a row states a size, it is once, few, many or the class of an expanded clone; other rows omit it.

clone size: NA
J gene: TRBJ2-7
D gene: TRBD2
V gene: TRBV11-2
CDR3 protein: CASSLVASGINEQYF
CDR3 DNA: TGTGCCAGCAGCTTAGTTGCTAGCGGGATAAACGAGCAGTACTTC

clone size: few
J gene: TRBJ1-1
D gene: TRBD1
V gene: TRBV25-1
CDR3 protein: CASSAGGNTEAFF
CDR3 DNA: TGTGCCAGCTCGGCAGGGGGGAACACTGAAGCTTTCTTT

clone size: NA
J gene: TRBJ2-2
D gene: NA
V gene: TRBV10-3
CDR3 protein: CAIQGNTGELFF
CDR3 DNA: TGTGCCATACAGGGGAACACCGGGGAGCTGTTTTTT

clone size: NA
J gene: TRBJ2-3
D gene: NA
V gene: TRBV12-5
CDR3 protein: CASGPSADTQYF
CDR3 DNA: TGTGCTAGTGGTCCCTCGGCAGATACGCAGTATTTT

clone size: NA
J gene: TRBJ2-7
D gene: NA
V gene: TRBV19
CDR3 protein: CASSMVAGSDEQYF
CDR3 DNA: TGTGCCAGTAGTATGGTGGCGGGGTCCGACGAGCAGTACTTC

clone size: NA
J gene: TRBJ2-5
D gene: TRBD2
V gene: TRBV11-2
CDR3 protein: CASSSSGGPVTQYF
CDR3 DNA: TGTGCCAGCAGCTCAAGCGGGGGCCCCGTGACCCAGTACTTC

clone size: NA
J gene: TRBJ2-1
D gene: TRBD2
V gene: TRBV6-4
CDR3 protein: CASSDGGGSNEQFF
CDR3 DNA: TGTGCCAGCAGTGACGGCGGGGGTTCTAATGAGCAGTTCTTC

clone size: NA
J gene: TRBJ2-5
D gene: TRBD1
V gene: TRBV7-6
CDR3 protein: CASSFTGEETQYF
CDR3 DNA: TGTGCCAGCAGCTTCACAGGGGAAGAGACCCAGTACTTC

clone size: few
J gene: TRBJ2-7
D gene: TRBD1
V gene: TRBV29-1
CDR3 protein: CSVTAGQGGEQYF
CDR3 DNA: TGCAGCGTTACTGCCGGACAGGGTGGCGAGCAGTACTTC

clone size: NA
J gene: TRBJ2-7
D gene: NA
V gene: TRBV11-2
CDR3 protein: CASSLFTYEQYF
CDR3 DNA: TGTGCCAGCAGCTTATTCACCTACGAGCAGTACTTC

clone size: once
J gene: TRBJ1-2
D gene: NA
V gene: TRBV29-1
CDR3 protein: CSVTEGSLNYGYTF
CDR3 DNA: TGCAGCGTTACCGAGGGCAGCTTAAACTATGGCTACACCTTC

clone size: NA
J gene: TRBJ1-1
D gene: TRBD1
V gene: TRBV19
CDR3 protein: CASSRQGLNTEAFF
CDR3 DNA: TGTGCCAGTAGTAGACAGGGTCTGAACACTGAAGCTTTCTTT

clone size: NA
J gene: TRBJ2-7
D gene: TRBD1
V gene: TRBV19
CDR3 protein: CASTLRTGWGEQYF
CDR3 DNA: TGTGCCAGTACCCTTCGGACAGGGTGGGGCGAGCAGTACTTC

clone size: NA
J gene: TRBJ2-7
D gene: NA
V gene: TRBV2
CDR3 protein: CASSEGIAAYEQYF
CDR3 DNA: TGTGCCAGCAGTGAAGGGATCGCGGCCTACGAGCAGTACTTC

clone size: NA
J gene: TRBJ1-1
D gene: NA
V gene: TRBV7-3
CDR3 protein: CASHRRRGNKNTEAFF
CDR3 DNA: TGTGCCAGCCATCGACGCAGGGGTAATAAAAACACTGAAGCTTTCTTT

clone size: NA
J gene: TRBJ2-5
D gene: TRBD1
V gene: TRBV15
CDR3 protein: CATYQPGQGEETQYF
CDR3 DNA: TGTGCCACCTATCAACCGGGACAGGGGGAAGAGACCCAGTACTTC

clone size: NA
J gene: TRBJ1-1
D gene: TRBD1
V gene: TRBV11-2
CDR3 protein: CASSSAQGGASTEAFF
CDR3 DNA: TGTGCCAGCAGCTCCGCACAGGGGGGGGCGAGCACTGAAGCTTTCTTT

clone size: NA
J gene: TRBJ1-5
D gene: TRBD1
V gene: TRBV7-9
CDR3 protein: CASSLSPGQDSNQPQHF
CDR3 DNA: TGTGCCAGCAGCTTAAGCCCGGGACAGGATAGCAATCAGCCCCAGCATTTT

clone size: NA
J gene: TRBJ2-2
D gene: TRBD2
V gene: TRBV10-3
CDR3 protein: CATKLATGELFF
CDR3 DNA: TGTGCCACCAAACTAGCGACCGGGGAGCTGTTTTTT

clone size: NA
J gene: TRBJ1-6
D gene: NA
V gene: TRBV7-3
CDR3 protein: CASSLTALPGSPLHF
CDR3 DNA: TGTGCCAGCAGCTTAACCGCCCTGCCAGGTTCACCCCTCCACTTT

clone size: NA
J gene: TRBJ2-1
D gene: TRBD2
V gene: TRBV7-7
CDR3 protein: CASSRGSGSVNEQFF
CDR3 DNA: TGTGCCAGCAGCCGTGGTAGCGGGAGCGTCAATGAGCAGTTCTTC

clone size: NA
J gene: TRBJ2-5
D gene: TRBD1
V gene: TRBV19
CDR3 protein: CASSIVAGGRQETQYF
CDR3 DNA: TGTGCCAGTAGTATAGTGGCAGGGGGTCGGCAAGAGACCCAGTACTTC

clone size: NA
J gene: TRBJ2-5
D gene: TRBD2
V gene: TRBV10-2
CDR3 protein: CASSRREGETQYF
CDR3 DNA: TGCGCCAGCAGTAGGAGGGAGGGAGAGACCCAGTACTTC

clone size: NA
J gene: TRBJ2-2
D gene: NA
V gene: TRBV6-5
CDR3 protein: CASEGETGELFF
CDR3 DNA: TGTGCCAGCGAGGGGGAAACCGGGGAGCTGTTTTTT

clone size: NA
J gene: TRBJ2-3
D gene: TRBD1
V gene: TRBV19
CDR3 protein: CASSNRDRGPDTQYF
CDR3 DNA: TGTGCCAGTAGTAACCGGGACAGGGGCCCAGATACGCAGTATTTT

clone size: NA
J gene: TRBJ2-7
D gene: TRBD1
V gene: TRBV27
CDR3 protein: CASSIGTGLYEQYF
CDR3 DNA: TGTGCCAGCAGCATCGGGACAGGGCTCTACGAGCAGTACTTC

clone size: NA
J gene: TRBJ1-2
D gene: NA
V gene: TRBV20-1
CDR3 protein: CSASIRYGYTF
CDR3 DNA: TGCAGTGCTAGTATCAGATATGGCTACACCTTC